This T cell receptor (beta chain) was observed in a study of blood T cell repertoires in COVID-19 (TCRdb year 2020). Broadly, across the study: Samples from collaborators originated in the United States, Italy and Spain and spanned both the acute and convalescent phases of COVID-19. The prospective study material was composed of cDNA or gDNA derived from T cells, B-cell-depleted T cells, or PBMCs. Deeply sampled blood TCRbeta repertoires from subjects exposed to, actively infected with, or recovered from COVID-19 were included in the dataset. The repertoires were released in a freely available public database meant as a resource for research on the immune response to SARS-CoV-2. Samples came from the ongoing ImmuneRACE study (first 160 participants) plus 1,254 subjects from 6 global collaborators. The sample metadata nearly always contained a de-identified subject ID, COVID-19 status, age in years and sex. Where available, HLA class I and class II types were taken from metadata supplied by the sample provider and were not determined by assay-based typing.

As to this clone: It has no known antigen specificity. Qualities for individual bases were not recorded, and no much larger clone is one base off.

From its cysteine to its phenylalanine, the CDR3 spans 15 amino acids. Just the 45-base CDR3 DNA is kept, in frame starting at base 1. Germline trimming: 3 bases from V, 2 bases from J; junction bases outside gene matches: 3. CDR1 is given as SGHDN and CDR2 as FVKESK, both from the germline V gene. The immunoSEQ Assay, a bias-controlled multiplex PCR, was used to amplify TCRbeta CDR3 regions from genomic DNA. The original methods were these. The number of nucleated cells in each sample was estimated by amplification of reference gene primers within the assay. To quantify the absolute abundance of each unique TCRbeta CDR3 rearrangement, sequence reads were collapsed and filtered. For each sample, productive Simpson clonality was calculated by taking the square root of Simpson's diversity index across productive rearrangements. TCRdb holds this immuneACCESS table with in-frame rearrangements only. Some clones are missing; in checked studies, unresolved V genes explain under half, and the rest has no known cause. V, J and clone size were drawn from that table, and D and trimming were deduced from the DNA. This sample comprises approximately 65,000 clones, 72% of them detected only once. The ten largest clones capture approximately 50% of the sample.

The investigation overall reported the following: How much clinical and demographic metadata was included differed by source and by participant, and the metadata was provided uncurated.

Participants in the prospective study were enrolled through a virtual design, were aged about 18 to 100 years, and lived in roughly 25 United States geographic areas. To assign participants to cohorts, the prospective study relied on clinical history that participants themselves reported in a screening survey and a study questionnaire. Exposed participants were defined as having been in contact with someone with a PCR-confirmed or clinician-diagnosed COVID-19 case within 2 weeks of study entry. Each participant in the prospective study had whole blood, serum and a nasopharyngeal or oropharyngeal swab collected by mobile phlebotomists. Prospective study participants could optionally give additional blood draws and questionnaires over an approximately two-month period. Prospective study blood samples were shipped either frozen or at room temperature before DNA extraction.

Sample: PBMCs or T cells enriched from blood (not recorded which). The V gene is TRBV14 and the J gene is TRBJ2-5, with 10 bases aligning to TRBD2. The sequence came from a woman aged 60-75 years who had been exposed to COVID-19. This receptor carries the CDR3 CASSQLAGVQETQYF. The DNA is as follows: TGTGCCAGCAGCCAGCTAGCGGGGGTTCAAGAGACCCAGTACTTC.